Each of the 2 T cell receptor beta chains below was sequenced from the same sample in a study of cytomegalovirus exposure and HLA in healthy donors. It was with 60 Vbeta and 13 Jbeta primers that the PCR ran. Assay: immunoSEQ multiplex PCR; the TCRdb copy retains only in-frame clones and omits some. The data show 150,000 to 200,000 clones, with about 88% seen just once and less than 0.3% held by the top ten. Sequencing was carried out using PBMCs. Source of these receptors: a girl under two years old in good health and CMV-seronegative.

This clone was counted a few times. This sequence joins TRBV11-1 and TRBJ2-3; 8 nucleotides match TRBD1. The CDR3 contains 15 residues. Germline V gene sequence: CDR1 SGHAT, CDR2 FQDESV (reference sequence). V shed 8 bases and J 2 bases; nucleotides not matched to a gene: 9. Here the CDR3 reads CASGRGGQVTDTQYF. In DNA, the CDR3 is TGTGCCAGCGGGCGAGGGGGACAGGTCACAGATACGCAGTATTTT.

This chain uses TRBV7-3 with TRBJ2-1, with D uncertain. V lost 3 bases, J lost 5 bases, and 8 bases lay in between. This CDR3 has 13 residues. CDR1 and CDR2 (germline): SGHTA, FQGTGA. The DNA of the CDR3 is TGTGCCAGCAGCTTTAGTCGAAACAATGAGCAGTTCTTC. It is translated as CASSFSRNNEQFF.